The 27 T cell receptor beta chains reported below all come from one sample, sequenced in a study of blood T cell repertoires in COVID-19. TCRdb's table, derived via immunoSEQ multiplex PCR, lists solely in-frame clones and lacks some. Of approximately 100,000 clones listed, 87% were seen once; the top ten hold around 6.2%. Sequencing used peripheral blood. These receptors originate from a human donor in a cohort sampled during active COVID-19.

The chain links TRBV5-1 to TRBJ1-1; TRBD1 aligns across 7 bases. The CDR3 length is 16 residues. J lost 0 bases, V lost 0 bases, and 5 bases had no gene match. Germline CDR1 and CDR2: SGHRS and YFSETQ. For the CDR3, the DNA is TGCGCCAGCAGCTTGGGATTGGGACAGATGAACACTGAAGCTTTCTTT. Encoded protein: CASSLGLGQMNTEAFF.

This chain connects TRBV13 to TRBJ2-1; 7 nucleotides match TRBD2. Trimming cost V 6 bases and J 0 bases; bases outside gene matches: 8. Germline V gene sequence: CDR1 PRHDT, CDR2 FYEKMQ (reference sequence). This CDR3 contains 16 residues. The CDR3 loop is CASSPPSGSSYNEQFF. The CDR3 DNA reads as TGTGCCAGCAGTCCACCTAGCGGAAGCTCCTACAATGAGCAGTTCTTC.

The rearrangement joins TRBV28 to TRBJ2-3; D is perhaps TRBD1 (6 bases). V lost 4 bases, J lost 0 bases, and 14 bases lay in between. The germline gives CDR1 MDHEN, CDR2 SYDVKM. The CDR3 covers 16 residues. This chain's CDR3 is CASSSLRQASTDTQYF. The CDR3 DNA follows: TGTGCCAGCAGTTCCCTCAGACAGGCTAGCACAGATACGCAGTATTTT.

This clone was counted only a few times. The V and J genes are TRBV9 and TRBJ2-3; no reliable D call. This CDR3 contains 12 residues. V lost 4 bases and J lost 2, with 5 bases in between. The germline V gene encodes CDR1 SGDLS and CDR2 YYNGEE. CDR3 DNA sequence: TGTGCCAGCAGCCCCTTCACAGATACGCAGTATTTT. Protein: CASSPFTDTQYF.

The chain couples TRBV11-2 to TRBJ2-1; D gene unclear. The length of the CDR3 is 11 residues. The V gene lost 1 base and the J gene lost 9 bases, with 4 bases spanning the gap. CDR1 SGHAT and CDR2 FQNNGV come from the germline V gene. This CDR3 is CASSLAGEQFF. CDR3 nucleotides: TGTGCCAGCAGCTTAGCGGGTGAGCAGTTCTTC.

V usage is TRBV27 and J usage is TRBJ2-7; TRBD1 matches at 9 bases. Germline V gene data show CDR1 as MNHEY and CDR2 as SMNVEV (reference sequence). J was trimmed by 7 bases and V by 6 bases; bases with no gene match: 10. CDR3 length equals 14 residues. The DNA for the CDR3 is TGTGCCAGCAGCCCCGATACAGGGGGCAGGGAGCAGTACTTC. It codes for CASSPDTGGREQYF.

The chain couples TRBV6-7 to TRBJ2-1; a weak D match, TRBD2 (5 bases). TRBV6-7 is an ORF, with its function uncertain. V lost 1 base and J lost 4, with 14 bases in between. The CDR3 contains 16 residues. The CDR3 protein is CASSYFRERSYNEQFF. The CDR3 nucleotides are TGTGCCAGCAGTTACTTCCGGGAAAGGAGTTACAATGAGCAGTTCTTC.

This chain uses TRBV3-1 (or the pseudogene TRBV3-2) with TRBJ1-2; 8 positions agree with TRBD1. V was clipped by 2 bases and J by 8 bases; unmatched bases: 13. Germline loops: CDR1 LGHDT, CDR2 YNNKEL (reference sequence). This CDR3 spans 16 amino acids. CDR3 in amino acids: CASSQSDYQGARGYTF. CDR3 in DNA: TGTGCCAGCAGCCAATCGGACTACCAGGGGGCAAGGGGCTACACCTTC.

This clone was observed once. V and J are TRBV18 and TRBJ1-4; a possible D gene is TRBD1 (5 bases). CDR3 length equals 14 residues. Germline loops: CDR1 KGHSH, CDR2 LQKENI. Trimming stripped 3 bases from V and 6 bases from J, with 11 bases between. CDR3 loop: CASSPGRGDEKLFF. CDR3 DNA sequence: TGTGCCAGCTCACCGGGACGGGGGGATGAAAAACTGTTTTTT.

This chain connects TRBV19 to TRBJ1-5; 7 bases fit TRBD1. Losses at the gene ends were 8 bases for V and 7 bases for J; bases not matched to a gene: 8. This CDR3 has 13 residues. Germline CDR1 and CDR2: LNHDA and SQIVND (reference sequence). The CDR3 bases are TGTGCCAGTCGTGACAGGGAGGCACAGCCCCAGCATTTT. This codes for CASRDREAQPQHF. The entire variable domain, with the rest obtained from reference TRBV19 and TRBJ1-5, is as follows: DGGITQSPKYLFRKEGQNVTLSCEQNLNHDAMYWYRQDPGQGLRLIYYSQIVNDFQKGDIAEGYSVSREKKESFPLTVTSAQKNPTAFYLCASRDREAQPQHFGDGTRLSIL.

The CDR3 here is CASTQGGYEQYF. In DNA form, the CDR3 reads TGTGCCAGCACCCAAGGGGGTTACGAGCAGTACTTC. The chain employs TRBV2 and TRBJ2-7, with TRBD1 as a possible D gene (6 bases). The CDR3 is 12 amino acids. Between the trimmed V and J ends, which lost 7 bases and 4 bases, there was a span of 11 bases. Germline lookup yields CDR1 SNHLY and CDR2 FYNNEI.

This chain connects TRBV19 to TRBJ2-5; 7 nucleotides line up with TRBD1. Germline V gene lookup returns CDR1 LNHDA and CDR2 SQIVND (reference sequence). This CDR3 region has 15 residues. J gave up 5 bases and V 2 bases, and 8 bases lay outside the gene matches. CDR3 loop: CASSITRTGPETQYF. In DNA, the CDR3 is TGTGCCAGTAGTATAACCAGGACAGGTCCGGAGACCCAGTACTTC.

The chain combines TRBV4-2 with TRBJ2-5; no firm D call. Trimming removed 0 bases at V and 5 bases at J, with 13 bases between. The CDR3 runs 15 residues. Germline assignment: CDR1 LGHNA and CDR2 YNFKEQ. CDR3 sequence reads: CASSQETPRWETQYF. The CDR3 DNA is TGTGCCAGCAGCCAAGAGACACCCAGATGGGAGACCCAGTACTTC.

This chain links TRBV4-1 with TRBJ2-3; the D gene is possibly TRBD1 (5 bases). The CDR3 is 16 residues long. The germline V and J ends were trimmed by 2 bases and 3 bases, with 15 bases remaining between them. Germline V lookup: CDR1 MGHRA, CDR2 YSYEKL. CDR3 sequence: CASSQSYRTLTDTQYF. In DNA form, the CDR3 reads TGCGCCAGCAGCCAAAGCTACAGGACACTGACAGATACGCAGTATTTT.

The chain employs TRBV5-1 and TRBJ1-5; possible D gene TRBD1, 6 bases. From germline, CDR1 is SGHRS and CDR2 YFSETQ. CDR3 size: 14 residues. V was pared by 5 bases and J by 6 bases, with 15 bases between. The CDR3 nucleotides are TGCGCCAGCAGTGCAACAGGGTCGGGTCAGCCCCAGCATTTT. This translates into CASSATGSGQPQHF.

The genes are TRBV20-1 and TRBJ2-2; unclear D gene. Germline assignment: CDR1 DFQATT and CDR2 SNEGSKA (reference sequence). Between the trimmed V and J ends, which lost 6 bases and 5 bases, there was a span of 7 bases. The CDR3 is 11 residues long. The CDR3 loop is CSATVTGELFF. CDR3 DNA sequence: TGCAGTGCCACAGTTACCGGGGAGCTGTTTTTT.

This clone was counted once. The rearrangement uses TRBV9 and TRBJ1-2; D possibly corresponds to TRBD1 (6 bases). V lost 0 bases and J lost 1, with 7 bases in between. Germline CDR1 and CDR2: SGDLS and YYNGEE. The CDR3 is made up of 14 amino acids. CDR3 loop: CASSVAGVNYGYTF. DNA for the CDR3: TGTGCCAGCAGCGTAGCAGGGGTTAACTATGGCTACACCTTC.

The genes are TRBV2 and TRBJ2-1; 12 bases map to TRBD2. The length of the CDR3 is 14 residues. V trimming: 5 bases; J trimming: 6 bases; junction bases outside the gene matches: 2. The V gene's germline CDR1 is SNHLY and CDR2 FYNNEI. The CDR3 coding sequence is TGTGCCAGCAGTAGACTAGCGGGAGCCAATGAGCAGTTCTTC. Translated: CASSRLAGANEQFF.

The J gene is TRBJ2-3, the V gene TRBV11-2; perhaps TRBD1 as D (6 bases). V shed 5 bases and J shed 1 base, with 22 bases lying between them. The CDR3 runs 18 residues. Germline CDR1 reads SGHAT; CDR2 reads FQNNGV. CDR3 loop: CASSRFVMVRGGTDTQYF. For the CDR3, the DNA is TGTGCCAGCAGCCGGTTTGTCATGGTCAGGGGCGGCACAGATACGCAGTATTTT.

The chain has TRBV7-9 and TRBJ1-1; D ambiguous. The CDR3 has 11 amino acids. Deletions cut 5 bases from V and 5 bases from J, with 6 bases between. CDR1 and CDR2 (germline): SEHNR, FQNEAQ (reference sequence). The CDR3 loop reads CASSRETEAFF. The CDR3 DNA reads as TGTGCCAGCAGCCGGGAGACTGAAGCTTTCTTT.

This CDR3 reads CASSPLQGPGELFF. The DNA for the CDR3 is TGTGCCAGCAGCCCCCTGCAGGGGCCCGGGGAGCTGTTTTTT. V gene TRBV2 combines with J gene TRBJ2-2, with D tentatively TRBD1 (6 bases). The CDR3 totals 14 residues. V lost 6 bases, J lost 6 bases, and 14 bases lay in between. CDR1 is SNHLY, CDR2 FYNNEI, per germline. The full variable domain, its missing parts supplied by reference TRBV2 and TRBJ2-2, is EPEVTQTPSHQVTQMGQEVILRCVPISNHLYFYWYRQILGQKVEFLVSFYNNEISEKSEIFDDQFSVERPDGSNFTLKIRSTKLEDSAMYFCASSPLQGPGELFFGEGSRLTVL.

In nucleotides, the CDR3 is TGTGCCAGCAGTGAGACTGGGGCCAACGTCCTGACTTTC. This translates into CASSETGANVLTF. The J gene is TRBJ2-6, the V gene TRBV7-2, with D unclear. Trimming took off 6 bases at V and 2 bases at J, with 5 bases between the two ends. The V gene's germline CDR1 is SGHTA and CDR2 FQGNSA. The CDR3 runs 13 residues.

The CDR3, as DNA: TGTGCCAGCAGCACACAGGGGAAAGGCTACACCTTC. Translating gives CASSTQGKGYTF. This rearrangement joins TRBV9 to TRBJ1-2; 7 positions agree with TRBD1. The junction had 5 bases not matched to a gene; V was cut back by 4 bases and J by 8 bases. The CDR3 loop spans 12 amino acids. Per the germline V gene, CDR1 is SGDLS and CDR2 is YYNGEE.

This chain connects TRBV6-1 to TRBJ2-5; the match to TRBD2 covers 10 bases. Germline V gene data show CDR1 as MNHNS and CDR2 as SASEGT. This CDR3 spans 15 amino acids. With 0 bases clipped from V and 2 bases from J, the junction kept 0 bases outside the gene matches. The CDR3 DNA reads as TGTGCCAGCAGTGAAGCTAGCGGGGGGCAAGAGACCCAGTACTTC. It yields the protein CASSEASGGQETQYF.

The chain recombines TRBV7-9 with TRBJ1-3; 9 bases match TRBD1. CDR1 and CDR2 (germline): SEHNR, FQNEAQ (reference sequence). This CDR3 region has 15 residues. Trimming took 5 bases from V and 7 from J; bases not matched to a gene: 9. The CDR3 loop is CASSLHGQGSNTIYF. The CDR3, as DNA: TGTGCCAGCAGCCTTCATGGACAGGGGAGTAACACCATATATTTT.

This clone was found a few times. This chain connects TRBV28 to TRBJ2-7; TRBD1 matches 7 bases. V lost 5 bases and J lost 12; bases outside the gene matches: 10. The CDR3 has 12 amino acids. Germline assignment: CDR1 MDHEN and CDR2 SYDVKM. The CDR3 reads CASSRRGQVAYF. The CDR3 DNA is TGTGCCAGCAGTCGAAGAGGACAGGTAGCGTACTTC.

V gene TRBV11-3 combines with J gene TRBJ1-1, with D uncertain. The CDR3 runs to 14 residues. V lost 1 base to trimming and J lost 2 bases, with 8 bases between them. Germline V CDR1 and CDR2: SGHNT, YENEEA. In nucleotides, the CDR3 is TGTGCCAGCAGCTTAGCAGGCAGAAACACTGAAGCTTTCTTT. Its protein product is CASSLAGRNTEAFF.